This T cell receptor (beta chain) was recovered during a study of Tregs in tolerant kidney transplant recipients. Recipients received nonmyeloablative bone marrow transplants from related graft donors, with transient mixed chimerism. Generated by immunoSEQ multiplex PCR, the TCRdb table keeps only in-frame clones and is missing some. Here the sample spans 65,000 to 85,000 clones, roughly 90% being singletons. The input for sequencing was CD4+ T cells from blood (PBMCs), taken 24 months after the transplant. The TCR originated in a human patient who received a combined kidney and bone marrow transplant. Some T cells could come from the graft donor.

CDR3 DNA: TGTGCCAGCCATCACCCCAGGGGGAGCAATCAGCCCCAGCATTTT. This translates into CASHHPRGSNQPQHF. The chain uses TRBV27 and TRBJ1-5, with TRBD1 matching 7 bases. The CDR3 is 15 amino acids. Germline CDR1 and CDR2: MNHEY and SMNVEV (reference sequence). V trimming: 8 bases; J trimming: 1 base; junction bases outside the gene matches: 8.